These 30 T cell receptor beta chains share one sample of origin, sequenced in a study of T-cell memory formation after mild COVID-19. From the 5' RACE reads, TCRdb called clonotypes with MiXCR, one entry per CDR3 protein. The table includes around 320,000 distinct CDR3 sequences, just under 20% detected once. What was sequenced was PBMCs or a T cell subset sorted from them (not recorded which). The receptors come from a man younger than 35 who had mild COVID-19 (a few samples of this study predate the infection). Cell type and time point are not known.

This clonotype is a singleton in its sample. The genes are TRBV3-1 and TRBJ2-6, with D unresolved. The germline V gene encodes CDR1 LGHDT and CDR2 YNNKEL (reference sequence). Trimming took off 5 bases at V and 4 bases at J, with 6 bases between the two ends. The CDR3 sequence is 13 residues long. In DNA, the CDR3 is TGTGCCAGCAGCTCCAAGGGGGCCAACGTCCTGACTTTC. This sequence encodes CASSSKGANVLTF.

This clonotype has more than one count but fewer than ten. The chain couples TRBV7-9 to TRBJ2-3, with D possibly being TRBD2 (5 bases). With 7 bases removed from V and 1 base from J, the gap between germline ends came to 12 bases. This CDR3 is built from 14 residues. Germline CDR1 is SEHNR and CDR2 is FQNEAQ (reference sequence). CDR3 in amino acids: CASILDSGTDTQYF. The CDR3 coding sequence is TGTGCCAGCATCCTAGATAGCGGCACAGATACGCAGTATTTT.

The chain has TRBV6-6 and TRBJ2-7; D ambiguous. The CDR3 consists of 14 residues. V was pared by 0 bases and J by 6 bases, with 12 bases between. CDR1 and CDR2 from the germline V gene are MNHNY and SVGAGI (reference sequence). CDR3 sequence (DNA): TGTGCCAGCAGTTACTCGATCGGCGGTGGCGAGCAGTACTTC. This codes for CASSYSIGGGEQYF.

The chain has TRBV6-2 or TRBV6-3 and TRBJ1-6, with D perhaps TRBD1 (6 bases). This CDR3 region has 15 residues. Looked up from germline, CDR1 is MNHEY and CDR2 is SVGEGT. The germline V and J ends were trimmed by 7 bases and 10 bases, with 20 bases remaining between them. Here the CDR3 reads CASKDSAHEWSPLHF. In DNA, the CDR3 is TGTGCCAGCAAGGACAGCGCCCATGAATGGTCACCCCTCCACTTT.

The gene calls are TRBV24-1 and TRBJ2-1, with D perhaps matching TRBD1 or TRBD2 (6 bases each). This CDR3 comprises 13 residues. Trimming shortened V by 7 bases and J by 2 bases, and 8 bases separated the two germline ends. CDR1 KGHDR and CDR2 SFDVKD come from the germline V gene. In DNA form, the CDR3 reads TGTGCCACCAGGGGGGGCCCCTACAATGAGCAGTTCTTC. Encoded protein: CATRGGPYNEQFF.

This clonotype was recorded a few times. The rearrangement joins TRBV5-4 to TRBJ2-1, with TRBD2 identical over 7 bases. J was trimmed by 7 bases and V by 0 bases; bases with no gene match: 1. Germline CDR1 reads SGHNT; CDR2 reads YYREEE (reference sequence). This CDR3 has 13 residues. The CDR3 DNA follows: TGTGCCAGCAGCTTGGCCGGGAGGAATGAGCAGTTCTTC. Amino acid sequence: CASSLAGRNEQFF.

The gene calls are TRBV12-3 or TRBV12-4 and TRBJ2-1; unclear D gene. The CDR3 has 12 amino acids. Trimming shortened V by 3 bases and J by 8 bases, and 8 bases separated the two germline ends. The CDR3 region is CASSFLKDEQFF. The CDR3 region has the DNA TGTGCCAGCAGTTTCCTAAAGGATGAGCAGTTCTTC.

The chain uses TRBV30 and TRBJ2-3; 9 bases agree with TRBD2. The CDR3 has 14 amino acids. V lost 5 bases and J lost 0; bases outside the gene matches: 3. Germline loops: CDR1 GTSNPN, CDR2 SVGIG (reference sequence). The CDR3 bases are TGTGCCTGGTGTCTAGCGGGGAGCACAGATACGCAGTATTTT. Its protein is CAWCLAGSTDTQYF. Using reference TRBV30 and TRBJ2-3 for the parts outside the CDR3, the full variable domain is SQTIHQWPATLVQPVGSPLSLECTVEGTSNPNLYWYRQAAGRGLQLLFYSVGIGQISSEVPQNLSASRPQDRQFILSSKKLLLSDSGFYLCAWCLAGSTDTQYFGPGTRLTVL.

This sequence joins TRBV29-1 and TRBJ2-2; 12 nucleotides align to TRBD2. The germline CDR1 and CDR2 sequences are SQVTM and ANQGSEA. The CDR3 contains 16 residues. The J segment lost 1 base and the V segment lost 5 bases, leaving 5 bases of the junction unmatched. This chain's CDR3 is CSVHLAGGLNTGELFF. CDR3 DNA sequence: TGCAGCGTTCACCTAGCGGGGGGGCTGAACACCGGGGAGCTGTTTTTT.

This clonotype was counted only a few times. The chain has TRBV10-3 and TRBJ2-7; 7 bases fit TRBD1. The CDR3 totals 14 residues. V lost 10 bases and J lost 0; bases outside the gene matches: 9. Per the germline V gene, CDR1 is ENHRY and CDR2 is SYGVKD. The CDR3 sequence is CATKRQGSSYEQYV. CDR3 sequence (DNA): TGTGCCACTAAACGACAGGGTAGCTCCTACGAGCAGTACGTC.

This clonotype occurred a few times. This chain connects TRBV5-1 to TRBJ2-5; the D gene is possibly TRBD2 (7 bases). Germline CDR1 and CDR2: SGHRS and YFSETQ. V lost 3 bases, J lost 7 bases, and 16 bases lay in between. This CDR3 spans 14 amino acids. The CDR3 bases are TGCGCCAGCAGCTCGACGGGGGGCCCCAGGACCCAGTACTTC. Amino acid sequence: CASSSTGGPRTQYF. Supplemented by reference TRBV5-1 and TRBJ2-5, the full variable domain reads KAGVTQTPRYLIKTRGQQVTLSCSPISGHRSVSWYQQTPGQGLQFLFEYFSETQRNKGNFPGRFSGRQFSNSRSEMNVSTLELGDSALYLCASSSTGGPRTQYFGPGTRLLVL.

V is TRBV6-5 and J is TRBJ1-1; 8 bases align to TRBD1. This CDR3 contains 14 residues. Losses at the gene ends were 8 bases for V and 5 bases for J; bases not matched to a gene: 10. From germline, CDR1 is MNHEY and CDR2 SVGAGI. The CDR3 is CASQDRVRGTEAFF. The CDR3 DNA reads TGTGCCAGCCAGGACAGGGTGAGAGGAACTGAAGCTTTCTTT.

At least ten counts were recorded for this clonotype. The V gene is TRBV7-2, the J gene TRBJ1-1, with D possibly being TRBD1 (5 bases). Germline CDR1 reads SGHTA; CDR2 reads FQGNSA. The CDR3 has 12 amino acids. Trimming stripped 3 bases from V and 10 bases from J, with 12 bases between. In DNA, the CDR3 is TGTGCCAGCAGCTTTCGTGACAGTAGAGCTTTCTTT. It specifies CASSFRDSRAFF.

This clonotype has more than one count but fewer than ten. The chain is built from TRBV7-2 and TRBJ2-2; no reliable D call. Germline V gives CDR1 SGHTA, CDR2 FQGNSA. The CDR3 is 15 residues long. The V gene lost 5 bases and the J gene lost 4 bases, with 14 bases spanning the gap. As DNA, the CDR3 is TGTGCCAGCAGCCTTAATTCGGTCGGCACCGGGGAGCTGTTTTTT. Amino acids: CASSLNSVGTGELFF.

This clonotype was counted between two and nine times. The chain uses TRBV6-6 and TRBJ2-5, with 8 bases fitting TRBD1. This CDR3 has 13 residues. CDR1 is MNHNY and CDR2 is SVGAGI in the germline V gene (reference sequence). Trimming at V came to 9 bases and at J to 5 bases, leaving 8 bases not matched to a gene. As DNA, the CDR3 is TGTGCCAGTACCCAGGGGGCGCTTGAGACCCAGTACTTC. Protein product: CASTQGALETQYF.

The genes are TRBV6-5 and TRBJ1-2; D gene ambiguous. Germline V gene sequence: CDR1 MNHEY, CDR2 SVGAGI. V shed 0 bases and J shed 4 bases, with 9 bases lying between them. The CDR3 consists of 14 residues. DNA of the CDR3: TGTGCCAGCAGTTACTCAGGAACAGCCTATGGCTACACCTTC. As protein: CASSYSGTAYGYTF.

The chain employs TRBV4-3 and TRBJ1-1, with D perhaps matching TRBD1 (6 bases). The CDR3 covers 13 residues. Germline loops: CDR1 LGHNA, CDR2 YSLEER. V was trimmed by 2 bases and J by 4 bases, leaving 8 bases between them. CDR3 in amino acids: CASSQRGLTEAFF. The CDR3 DNA is TGCGCCAGCAGCCAACGGGGGCTCACTGAAGCTTTCTTT.

The chain has TRBV5-1 and TRBJ2-7; the match to TRBD1 covers 10 bases. The V gene end was trimmed by 5 bases and the J gene end by 2 bases; junction bases not matched to a gene: 10. Germline CDR1 SGHRS, CDR2 YFSETQ. The CDR3 runs 16 residues. The CDR3 nucleotides read TGCGCCAGCAGACTACTCGGGACAGGGGACCCCTACGAGCAGTACTTC. Its translation is CASRLLGTGDPYEQYF.

The rearrangement links TRBV29-1 to TRBJ2-7; D gene ambiguous. CDR1 SQVTM and CDR2 ANQGSEA come from the germline V gene. The CDR3 is 11 amino acids. Trimming cost V 3 bases and J 7 bases, with 10 bases left between them. The CDR3 protein is CSVDDTGEQYF. The CDR3 DNA reads as TGCAGCGTTGATGATACTGGGGAGCAGTACTTC.

This clonotype has just a few counts. The V gene is TRBV5-6, the J gene TRBJ1-2; D remains ambiguous. Trimming took off 3 bases at V and 4 bases at J, with 13 bases between the two ends. The CDR3 consists of 14 residues. The germline V gene encodes CDR1 SGHDT and CDR2 YYEEEE. The CDR3 DNA reads TGTGCCAGCAGCTCCGTCGCCCAGATCTATGGCTACACCTTC. Encoded protein: CASSSVAQIYGYTF.

V is TRBV5-1 and J is TRBJ1-2, with a weak D call TRBD1 (6 bases). CDR3 length: 14 residues. Germline V lookup: CDR1 SGHRS, CDR2 YFSETQ. V dropped 4 bases and J dropped 6 bases, with 16 bases sitting between them. The CDR3 here is CASSRDTAGNGYTF. DNA for the CDR3: TGCGCCAGCAGCCGGGACACAGCCGGGAATGGCTACACCTTC.

The chain is built from TRBV12-3 or TRBV12-4 and TRBJ1-2, with 9 bases fitting TRBD1. The J segment lost 4 bases and the V segment lost 5 bases, leaving 11 bases of the junction unmatched. The CDR3 has 16 amino acids. The CDR3 sequence is CASSPTRQGGSYGYTF. The CDR3 DNA reads TGTGCCAGCAGTCCCACACGACAGGGGGGCTCCTATGGCTACACCTTC.

The gene calls are TRBV5-1 and TRBJ2-3; D uncertain. The CDR3 is 14 residues long. With 5 bases removed from V and 1 base from J, the gap between germline ends came to 11 bases. Germline V CDR1 and CDR2: SGHRS, YFSETQ. The CDR3 DNA reads TGCGCCAGCAGTCCATCGACGGGCACAGATACGCAGTATTTT. Translated: CASSPSTGTDTQYF.

This clonotype came up many times. The chain uses TRBV5-1 and TRBJ2-7; weak D call: TRBD1 (5 bases). Germline V lookup: CDR1 SGHRS, CDR2 YFSETQ. This CDR3 region has 13 residues. Trimming took 2 bases from V and 1 from J, leaving 7 bases between them. CDR3 in DNA: TGCGCCAGCAGCTTTCCAGGGTCCTACGAGCAGTACTTC. Its translation is CASSFPGSYEQYF.

V gene TRBV6-1 combines with J gene TRBJ2-7; the match to TRBD1 covers 7 bases. The CDR3 contains 16 residues. The germline V gene encodes CDR1 MNHNS and CDR2 SASEGT. The ends lost 5 bases at V and 0 bases at J; junction bases unmatched: 10. CDR3 nucleotide sequence: TGTGCCAGCAGTTATCACAGGGGTCCGAGCTCCTACGAGCAGTACGTC. Translated, it gives CASSYHRGPSSYEQYV.

V usage is TRBV7-8 and J usage is TRBJ1-5; the D gene is possibly TRBD1 (6 bases). The V gene's germline CDR1 is SGHVS and CDR2 FQNEAQ. V was pared by 5 bases and J by 1 base, with 15 bases between. The CDR3 spans 16 residues. The CDR3 sequence is CASSRYRARSNQPQHF. The CDR3 nucleotides read TGTGCCAGCAGCAGATACAGGGCGCGGAGCAATCAGCCCCAGCATTTT.

This clonotype was detected only a few times. The chain employs TRBV20-1 and TRBJ2-3, with a tentative D call TRBD2 (7 bases). CDR1 is DFQATT and CDR2 is SNEGSKA in the germline V gene (reference sequence). The CDR3 totals 16 residues. Trimming shortened V by 3 bases and J by 7 bases, and 23 bases separated the two germline ends. The CDR3 region is CSASPGGPGSRNTQYF. DNA for the CDR3: TGCAGTGCTAGTCCCGGGGGGCCAGGGAGTAGAAATACGCAGTATTTT.

Written as DNA, the CDR3 is TGCGCCAGCAGCCAAGTTGGGGGTACCTATGGCTACACCTTC. It is translated as CASSQVGGTYGYTF. This chain connects TRBV4-1 to TRBJ1-2, with D tentatively TRBD1 (5 bases). Looked up from germline, CDR1 is MGHRA and CDR2 is YSYEKL. The V and J ends lost 1 base and 4 bases respectively, with 10 bases between them. The length of the CDR3 is 14 residues.

In regard to this clonotype: At one of its ends the junction is not consistent with the germline gene, which may arise from a read error. This sequence joins TRBV3-1 and TRBJ2-5; D remains unclear. Germline values: CDR1 LGHDT, CDR2 YNNKEL (reference sequence). The CDR3 runs 11 residues. The CDR3 reads CASSQSQLRSF. CDR3 DNA sequence: TGTGCCAGCAGCCAGTCCCAGCTCCGTTCCTTC.

This chain links TRBV6-1 with TRBJ1-5; the D is unclear. Germline-derived CDR1 and CDR2 are MNHNS and SASEGT. The CDR3 has 14 residues. Trimming removed 7 bases at V and 6 bases at J, with 16 bases between. CDR3 in DNA: TGTGCCAGCATCGGCTCCGCGGGAGGTCAGCCCCAGCATTTT. Translated: CASIGSAGGQPQHF.